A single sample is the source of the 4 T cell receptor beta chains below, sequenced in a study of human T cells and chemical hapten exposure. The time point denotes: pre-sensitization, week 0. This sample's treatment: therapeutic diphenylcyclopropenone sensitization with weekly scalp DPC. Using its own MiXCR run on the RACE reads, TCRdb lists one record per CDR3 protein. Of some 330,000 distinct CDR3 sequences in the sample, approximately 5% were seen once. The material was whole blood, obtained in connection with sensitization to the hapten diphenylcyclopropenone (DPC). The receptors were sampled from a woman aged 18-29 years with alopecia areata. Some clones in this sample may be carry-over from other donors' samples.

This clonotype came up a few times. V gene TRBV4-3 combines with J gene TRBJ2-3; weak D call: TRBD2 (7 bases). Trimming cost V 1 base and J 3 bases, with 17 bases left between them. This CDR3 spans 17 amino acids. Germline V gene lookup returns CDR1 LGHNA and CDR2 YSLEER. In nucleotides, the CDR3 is TGCGCCAGCAGCCAAGCGGGGGGCTCGACCACTACAGATACGCAGTATTTT. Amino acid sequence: CASSQAGGSTTTDTQYF.

CDR3 nucleotides: TGTGCCAGCAGCCCGCGGGGGGGCCTTTTTGATGAGCAGTTCTTC. Translation: CASSPRGGLFDEQFF. The rearrangement joins TRBV7-2 to TRBJ2-1; 9 bases are a match to TRBD2. The CDR3 totals 15 residues. V lost 5 bases to trimming and J lost 8 bases; unmatched junction nucleotides: 10. CDR1 and CDR2 from the germline V gene are SGHTA and FQGNSA.

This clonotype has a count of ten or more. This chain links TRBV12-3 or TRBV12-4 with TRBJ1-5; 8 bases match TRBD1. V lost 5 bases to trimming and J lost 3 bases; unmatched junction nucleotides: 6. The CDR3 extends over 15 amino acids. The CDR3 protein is CASSPRGQANQPQHF. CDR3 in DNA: TGTGCCAGCAGTCCCAGGGGGCAAGCCAATCAGCCCCAGCATTTT.

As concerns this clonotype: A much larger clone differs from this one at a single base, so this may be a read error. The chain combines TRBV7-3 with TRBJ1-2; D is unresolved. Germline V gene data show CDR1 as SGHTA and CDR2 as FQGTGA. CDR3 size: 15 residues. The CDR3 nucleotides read TGTGTCAGCAGCCCCGAGGCGGGTTGGATATATGGCTACACCTTC. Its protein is CVSSPEAGWIYGYTF.